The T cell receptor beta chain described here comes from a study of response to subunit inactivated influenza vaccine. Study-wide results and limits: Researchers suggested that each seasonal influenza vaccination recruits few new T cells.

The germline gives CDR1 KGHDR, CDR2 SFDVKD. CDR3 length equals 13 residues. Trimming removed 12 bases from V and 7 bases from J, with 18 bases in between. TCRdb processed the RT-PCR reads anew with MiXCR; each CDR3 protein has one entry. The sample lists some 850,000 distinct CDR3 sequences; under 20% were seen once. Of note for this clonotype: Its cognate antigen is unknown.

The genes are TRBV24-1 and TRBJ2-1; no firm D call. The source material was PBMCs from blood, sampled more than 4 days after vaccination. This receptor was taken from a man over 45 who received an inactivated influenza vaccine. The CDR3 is CASQDPMRNEQFF. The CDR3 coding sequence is TGTGCCTCTCAGGACCCCATGAGGAATGAGCAGTTCTTC.